This T cell receptor beta chain was sequenced for a study of T cell repertoires in cytomegalovirus infection. Across the whole study: Peptides in the study included HLA-C-restricted and HLA-B-restricted CMV epitopes. Both a matching HLA type and CMV infection were indicated by public TCR beta signatures.

CDR1 is MNHEY and CDR2 is SMNVEV in the germline V gene (reference sequence). Germline trimming cut 6 bases from V and 2 bases from J; bases unmatched to any gene: 3. The CDR3 is 14 amino acids. Study results and caveats: There were carriers of CMV plus the relevant HLA, and cumulative public TCR beta family frequency identified them. HLA-C-restricted CMV-specific TCR beta clonotypes were dominant in the ex vivo response.

TCRdb analysed the reads with MiXCR anew, one entry per CDR3 protein. Of around 99,000 distinct CDR3 sequences in the sample, about 30% are singletons; the top ten hold about 81%. With respect to this clonotype: Antigen: not known.

The clonotype originates from a human donor in good health (CMV status not recorded). Some clones in this sample may be carry-over from other donors' samples. The rearrangement links TRBV27 to TRBJ1-3, with 8 bases that match TRBD1. The sample in question was CD8+ T cells from cultured PBMCs, obtained from culture after CMV antigen stimulation. CDR3 DNA sequence: TGTGCCAGCAGAGCACAGGGGGCTGGAAACACCATATATTTT. This codes for CASRAQGAGNTIYF.